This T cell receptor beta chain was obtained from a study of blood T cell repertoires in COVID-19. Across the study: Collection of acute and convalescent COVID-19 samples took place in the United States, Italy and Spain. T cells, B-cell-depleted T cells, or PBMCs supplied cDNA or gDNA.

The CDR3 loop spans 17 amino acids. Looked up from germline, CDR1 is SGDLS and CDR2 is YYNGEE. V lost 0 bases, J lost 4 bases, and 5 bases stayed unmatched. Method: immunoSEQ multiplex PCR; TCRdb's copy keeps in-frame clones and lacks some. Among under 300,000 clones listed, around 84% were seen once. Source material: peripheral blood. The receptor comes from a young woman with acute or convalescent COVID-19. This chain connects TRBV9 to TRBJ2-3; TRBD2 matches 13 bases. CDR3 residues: CASSVGTSGRGADTQYF. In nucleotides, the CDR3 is TGTGCCAGCAGCGTAGGGACTAGCGGGAGAGGGGCAGATACGCAGTATTTT.